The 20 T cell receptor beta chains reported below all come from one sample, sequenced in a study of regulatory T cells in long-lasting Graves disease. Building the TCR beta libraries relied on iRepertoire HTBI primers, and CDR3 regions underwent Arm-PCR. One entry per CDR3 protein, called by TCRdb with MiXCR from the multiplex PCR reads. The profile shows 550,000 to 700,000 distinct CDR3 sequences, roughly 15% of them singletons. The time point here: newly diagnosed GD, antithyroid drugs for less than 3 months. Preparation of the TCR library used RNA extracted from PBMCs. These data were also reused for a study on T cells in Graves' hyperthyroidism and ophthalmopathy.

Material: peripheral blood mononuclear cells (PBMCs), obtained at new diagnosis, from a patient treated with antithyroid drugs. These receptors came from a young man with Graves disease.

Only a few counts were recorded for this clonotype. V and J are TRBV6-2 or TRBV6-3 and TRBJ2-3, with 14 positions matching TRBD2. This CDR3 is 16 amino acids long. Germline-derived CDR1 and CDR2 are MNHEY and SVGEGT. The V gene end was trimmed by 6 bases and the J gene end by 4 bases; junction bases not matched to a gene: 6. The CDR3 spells CASSQTSGRGPDTQYF. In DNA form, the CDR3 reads TGTGCCAGCAGCCAGACTAGCGGGAGGGGCCCAGATACGCAGTATTTT.

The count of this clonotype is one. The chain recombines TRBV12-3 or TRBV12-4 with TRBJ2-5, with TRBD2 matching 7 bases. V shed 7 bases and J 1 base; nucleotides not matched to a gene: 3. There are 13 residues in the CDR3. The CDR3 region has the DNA TGTGCCAGCAAAGCGGGGTTCCAAGAGACCCAGTACTTC. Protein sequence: CASKAGFQETQYF.

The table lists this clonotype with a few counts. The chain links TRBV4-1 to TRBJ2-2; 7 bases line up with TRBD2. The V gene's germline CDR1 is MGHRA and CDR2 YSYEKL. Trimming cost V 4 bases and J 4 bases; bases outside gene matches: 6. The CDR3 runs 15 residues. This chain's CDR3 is CASSLAGDGTGELFF. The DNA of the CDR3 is TGCGCCAGCAGCCTGGCGGGGGACGGCACCGGGGAGCTGTTTTTT.

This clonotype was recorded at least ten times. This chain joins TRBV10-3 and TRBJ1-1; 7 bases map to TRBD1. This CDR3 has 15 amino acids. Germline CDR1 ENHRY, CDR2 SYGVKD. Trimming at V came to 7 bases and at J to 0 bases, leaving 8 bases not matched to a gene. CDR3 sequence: CAIKAGQSMNTEAFF. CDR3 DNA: TGTGCCATCAAGGCGGGACAGTCAATGAACACTGAAGCTTTCTTT.

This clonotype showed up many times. The CDR3 nucleotides read TGCAGTGCTGGACCCGGGACTAGCGGTCAAGAGACCCAGTACTTC. This encodes CSAGPGTSGQETQYF. The V and J genes are TRBV20-1 and TRBJ2-5, with TRBD2 matching over 11 bases. The CDR3 is made up of 15 amino acids. V trimming: 5 bases; J trimming: 2 bases; junction bases outside the gene matches: 7. In germline, CDR1 is DFQATT, CDR2 SNEGSKA (reference sequence).

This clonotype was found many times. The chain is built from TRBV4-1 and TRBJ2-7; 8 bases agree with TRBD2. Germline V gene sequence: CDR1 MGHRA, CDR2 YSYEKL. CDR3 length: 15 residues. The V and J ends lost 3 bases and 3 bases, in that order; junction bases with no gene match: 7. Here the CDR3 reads CASSHPTSGDYEQYF. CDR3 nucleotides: TGCGCCAGCAGCCACCCAACTAGCGGCGACTACGAGCAGTACTTC.

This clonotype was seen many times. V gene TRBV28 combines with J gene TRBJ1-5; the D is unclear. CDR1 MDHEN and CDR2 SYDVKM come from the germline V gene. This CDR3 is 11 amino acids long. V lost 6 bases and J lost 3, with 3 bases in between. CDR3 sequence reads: CASSHNQPQHF. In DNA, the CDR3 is TGTGCCAGCAGCCACAATCAGCCCCAGCATTTT.

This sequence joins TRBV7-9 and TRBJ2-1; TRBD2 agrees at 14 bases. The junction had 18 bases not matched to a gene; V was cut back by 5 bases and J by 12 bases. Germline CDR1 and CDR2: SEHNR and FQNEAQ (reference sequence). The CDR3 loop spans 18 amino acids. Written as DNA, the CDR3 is TGTGCCAGCAGCCCACCGGGACTAGCGGGAGTTTACAACCTGTGGCAGTTCTTC. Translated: CASSPPGLAGVYNLWQFF.

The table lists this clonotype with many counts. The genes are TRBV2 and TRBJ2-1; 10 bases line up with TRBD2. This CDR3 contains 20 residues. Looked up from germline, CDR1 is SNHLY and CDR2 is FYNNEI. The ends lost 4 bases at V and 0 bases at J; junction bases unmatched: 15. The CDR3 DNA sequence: TGTGCCAGCAGTGGTTCCCCGCCAAGCGGGAGGGCTAGCTCCTACAATGAGCAGTTCTTC. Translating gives CASSGSPPSGRASSYNEQFF.

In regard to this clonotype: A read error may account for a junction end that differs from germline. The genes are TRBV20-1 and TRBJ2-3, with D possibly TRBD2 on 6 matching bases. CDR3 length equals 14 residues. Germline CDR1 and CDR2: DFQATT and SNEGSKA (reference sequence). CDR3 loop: CGAPRDSGTDTQYF. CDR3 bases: TGCGGTGCTCCACGGGACTCTGGCACAGATACGCAGTATTTT.

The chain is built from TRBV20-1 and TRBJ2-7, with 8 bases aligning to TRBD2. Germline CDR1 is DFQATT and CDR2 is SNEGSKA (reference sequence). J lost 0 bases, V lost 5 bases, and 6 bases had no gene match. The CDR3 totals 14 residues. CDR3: CSAGLTSGSYEQYF. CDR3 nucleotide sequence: TGCAGTGCTGGTCTCACTAGCGGCTCCTACGAGCAGTACTTC.

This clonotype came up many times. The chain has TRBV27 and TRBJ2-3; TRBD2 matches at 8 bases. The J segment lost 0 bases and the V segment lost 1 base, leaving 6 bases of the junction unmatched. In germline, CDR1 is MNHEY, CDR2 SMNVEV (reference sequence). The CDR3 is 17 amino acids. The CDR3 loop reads CASSLYFREGSTDTQYF. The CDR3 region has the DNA TGTGCCAGCAGTTTATATTTCCGGGAGGGCAGCACAGATACGCAGTATTTT.

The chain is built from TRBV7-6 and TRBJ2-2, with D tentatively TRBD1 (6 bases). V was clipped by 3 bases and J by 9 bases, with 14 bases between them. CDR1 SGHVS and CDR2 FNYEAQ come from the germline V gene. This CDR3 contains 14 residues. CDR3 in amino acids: CASSFGGPPRELFF. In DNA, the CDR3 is TGTGCCAGCAGCTTTGGGGGCCCCCCCCGGGAGCTGTTTTTT.

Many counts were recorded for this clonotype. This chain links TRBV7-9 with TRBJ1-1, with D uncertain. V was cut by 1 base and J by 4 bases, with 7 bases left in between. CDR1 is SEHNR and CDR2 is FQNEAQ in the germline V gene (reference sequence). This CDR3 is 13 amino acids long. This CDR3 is CASSLVPSTEAFF. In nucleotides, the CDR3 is TGTGCCAGCAGCTTAGTTCCCAGCACTGAAGCTTTCTTT.

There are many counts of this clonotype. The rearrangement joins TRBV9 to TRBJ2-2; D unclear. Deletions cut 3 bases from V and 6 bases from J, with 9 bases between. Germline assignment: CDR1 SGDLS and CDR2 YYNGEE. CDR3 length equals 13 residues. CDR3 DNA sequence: TGTGCCAGCAGCGCCCTCTTCGCCGGGGAGCTGTTTTTT. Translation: CASSALFAGELFF.

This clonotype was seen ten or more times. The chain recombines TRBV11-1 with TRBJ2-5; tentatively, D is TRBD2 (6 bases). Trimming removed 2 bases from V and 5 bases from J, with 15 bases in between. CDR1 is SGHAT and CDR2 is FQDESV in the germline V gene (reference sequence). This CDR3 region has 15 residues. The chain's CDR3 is CASSLYWPAGETQYF. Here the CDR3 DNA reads TGTGCCAGCAGCTTATACTGGCCGGCGGGGGAGACCCAGTACTTC.

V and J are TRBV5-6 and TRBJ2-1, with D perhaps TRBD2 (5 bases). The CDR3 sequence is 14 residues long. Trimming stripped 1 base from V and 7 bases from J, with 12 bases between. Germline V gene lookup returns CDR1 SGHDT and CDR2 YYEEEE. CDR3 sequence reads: CASSLPLRENEQFF. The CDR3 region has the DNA TGTGCCAGCAGCTTGCCCCTCCGGGAAAATGAGCAGTTCTTC.

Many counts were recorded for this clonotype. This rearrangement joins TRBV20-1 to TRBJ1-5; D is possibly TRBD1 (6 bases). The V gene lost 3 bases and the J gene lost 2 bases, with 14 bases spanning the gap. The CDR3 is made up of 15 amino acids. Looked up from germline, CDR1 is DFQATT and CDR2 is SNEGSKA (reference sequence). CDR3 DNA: TGCAGTGCTAGTCGGGGGGCGCCGGGCAATCAGCCCCAGCATTTT. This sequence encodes CSASRGAPGNQPQHF.

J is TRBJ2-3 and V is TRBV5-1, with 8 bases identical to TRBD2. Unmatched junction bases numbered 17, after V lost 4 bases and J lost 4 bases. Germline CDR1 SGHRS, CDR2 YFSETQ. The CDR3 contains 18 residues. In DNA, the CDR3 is TGCGCCAGCAGCCCTATCGGGAGGGCGGGAGTCGGAGCAGATACGCAGTATTTT. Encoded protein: CASSPIGRAGVGADTQYF. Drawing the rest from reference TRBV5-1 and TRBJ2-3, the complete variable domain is KAGVTQTPRYLIKTRGQQVTLSCSPISGHRSVSWYQQTPGQGLQFLFEYFSETQRNKGNFPGRFSGRQFSNSRSEMNVSTLELGDSALYLCASSPIGRAGVGADTQYFGPGTRLTVL.

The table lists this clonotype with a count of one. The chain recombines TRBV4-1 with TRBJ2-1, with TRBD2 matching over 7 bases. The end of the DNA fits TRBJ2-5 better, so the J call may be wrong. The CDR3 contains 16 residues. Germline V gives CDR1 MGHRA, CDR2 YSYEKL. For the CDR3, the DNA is TGCGCCAGCAGCCAAGATGGGCTAGCGGTCATAGAGACCCAGTACTTC. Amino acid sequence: CASSQDGLAVIETQYF.